The clone carrying this T cell receptor (beta chain) was seen only once. The antigen is undetermined. This sample is part of a study of T cells in localized non-small cell lung cancer. Study-wide results and limits: Sequencing involved a lone tumor region, leaving heterogeneity possible. Researchers found a median approximately 55 of the top 100 tumor clones in adjacent lung. Uninvolved adjacent lung, not tumor, had the highest T cell clonality. With higher T cell density in blood came longer overall survival.

V gave up 3 bases and J gave up 1 base; unmatched junction bases: 6. The CDR3 runs 16 residues. The germline CDR1 and CDR2 sequences are MNHEY and SMNVEV (reference sequence). Method: immunoSEQ multiplex PCR; TCRdb's copy keeps in-frame clones and lacks some. The sample yields 45,000 to 55,000 clones, more than 80% seen once. The sample was peripheral blood, taken before any cancer treatment. The source is a male donor older than 55 with stage III squamous cell lung carcinoma. The chain joins TRBV27 to TRBJ2-3, with 8 bases identical to TRBD2. The CDR3 sequence: CASSLRGAGGTDTQYF. The CDR3 region has the DNA TGTGCCAGCAGTTTGCGAGGAGCGGGGGGCACAGATACGCAGTATTTT.